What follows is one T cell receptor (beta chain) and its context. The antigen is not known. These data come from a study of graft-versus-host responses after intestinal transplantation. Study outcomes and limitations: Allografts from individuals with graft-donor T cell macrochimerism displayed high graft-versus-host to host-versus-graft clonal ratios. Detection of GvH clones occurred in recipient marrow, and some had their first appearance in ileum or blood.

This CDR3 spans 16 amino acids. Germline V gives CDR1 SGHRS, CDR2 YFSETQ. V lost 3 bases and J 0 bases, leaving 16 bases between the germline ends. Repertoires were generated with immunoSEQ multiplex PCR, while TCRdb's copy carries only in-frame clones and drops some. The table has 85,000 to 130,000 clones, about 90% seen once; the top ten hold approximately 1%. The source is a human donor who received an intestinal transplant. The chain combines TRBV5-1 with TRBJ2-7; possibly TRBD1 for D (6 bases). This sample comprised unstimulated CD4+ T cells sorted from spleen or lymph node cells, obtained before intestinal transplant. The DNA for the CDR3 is TGCGCCAGCAGCTCCAATATTGGGACACCCTCCTACGAGCAGTACTTC. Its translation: CASSSNIGTPSYEQYF. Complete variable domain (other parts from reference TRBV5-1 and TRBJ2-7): KAGVTQTPRYLIKTRGQQVTLSCSPISGHRSVSWYQQTPGQGLQFLFEYFSETQRNKGNFPGRFSGRQFSNSRSEMNVSTLELGDSALYLCASSSNIGTPSYEQYFGPGTRLTVT.